This TCR beta chain originates from a study of cytomegalovirus exposure and HLA in healthy donors (dated by TCRdb to about 2017). For the wider study: In an earlier analysis of about 560 of the donors, roughly 300 Gb of sequence data and just under 120 million unique TCR beta sequences from some 170 million T cells were reported. Four to six DR-DQ haplotypes were handled as single units for association and clustering, since linkage in the cohort was strong. Every discovery cohort repertoire had been produced on one sequencing platform. An earlier analysis of approximately 580 of the donors used high-throughput TCR beta sequencing to judge whether each TCR beta V gene segment behaved as functional or pseudogenic. HLA typing covered class I and class II loci at four-digit resolution. High-throughput TCR immunosequencing, statistical association of individual TCRs with disease status, and machine learning were combined to predict cytomegalovirus infection status. Typing coverage varied by locus: about 629-630 donors for A, B, C, DRB1 and DQB1; roughly 500 for DQA1; about 570 for DPA1; 450 to 480 for DPB1. The later analysis used no new phenotypic data to find candidate immune exposures, relying instead on TCR beta sequences and their occurrence across donors. Among the roughly 430 genotyped donors, about 85% belonged to the genetic ancestry cluster associated with self-reported Caucasian donors. A later genetic analysis took genome-wide SNP genotypes for about three fifths of the 666 donors and used that subset as a discovery cohort. Donor age, sex, ethnicity and CMV serostatus were compiled alongside the repertoire data. On average, 235,054 unique TCR beta nucleotide sequences were sequenced per donor among 398 genotyped donors of the cohort, with 15% to 20% of those sequences being non-productive. The study used immunosequencing to profile the T cell repertoires of approximately 650 subjects and linked those repertoires to cytomegalovirus serostatus. A separate validation cohort of some 130 different subjects was used in addition to the approximately 670-subject first cohort. A later analysis re-analyzed previously published TCR beta repertoires from 666 donors and added high-resolution HLA genotyping to study TCR occurrence patterns. Roughly 300 gigabases of sequencing data and approximately 84 million unique TCR sequences were included in an early release covering roughly 600 HLA-typed donors. The study was designed to test whether signatures of past pathogen exposure could be identified by cataloging public T cell receptors. General findings and caveats noted by the study authors: In vitro tests confirmed that three of the cytomegalovirus-associated TCR beta chains recognize cytomegalovirus antigens. At a false discovery rate of 0.05, a later analysis linked 16,000 or so TCR beta sequences to specific HLA alleles. Assigning TCR associations to individual alleles was difficult when HLA alleles, especially DR and DQ, strongly co-occurred. Presence/absence analyses assumed roughly uniform sequencing depth across donors, an assumption that may not hold. The 87-base-pair reads could not distinguish some IMGT-functional V segments, including TRBV6-2 and TRBV6-3, so those segments were excluded. In a later analysis, several top co-occurrence clusters were reported to appear linked to parvovirus B19, influenza, CMV and Epstein-Barr virus. The authors suggested that the approach could potentially be extended to other disease states and immunological phenotypes. A later analysis found that most CMV-associated TCR beta chains appeared HLA-restricted, with HLA associations seemingly driven largely by CMV exposure. In this cohort, only TCR beta chains were sequenced, and detectable features were limited by the absence of alpha or paired-chain data. Across donors, most TCR sequences were observed very rarely, whereas some public TCRs were present in many individuals. According to a later genetic analysis, donors in an Asian-associated ancestry cluster had fewer N-insertions in productive TCRs than the approximately 630-donor mean. A further reported finding was that TCR beta sequences accurately predicted the HLA-A and HLA-B alleles for most subjects in the first cohort. Correlated functional status among segregating V segments might be attributable to linkage disequilibrium, but an unknown experimental factor could not be ruled out. A cluster of highly shared sequence variants was judged likely to represent a technical artifact of the sequencing pipeline. Because counts were too low, around 18 rarely observed V segments, including chromosome 9 orphons, were left out of the earlier analysis of approximately 500 of the donors. In the study, some 160 TCR beta chains were listed as associated with cytomegalovirus. An association between a missense DCLRE1C variant and V-gene and J-gene trimming of TCR beta chains was found in a later genetic analysis and replicated in an independent cohort. In a later analysis, TCR association rates were found to vary across HLA loci, with the most associated TCRs seen for DRB1 alleles and the fewest for HLA-C alleles. Immune exposure information for the cohort was limited to CMV serostatus. Broadly in line with IMGT annotations, most TCR beta V segments showed up in productive rearrangements about 87% or about 30% of the time in an earlier analysis of several hundred of the donors. Compared with equally common non-associated chains, HLA-associated TCR beta chains in a later analysis were more clonally expanded and had lower generation probabilities. The classifier was reported to diagnose cytomegalovirus status with high specificity and sensitivity in both the original and validation cohorts. Because some donors lacked HLA typing at each locus, the association tests relied only on the typed subset.

The cohort was made up of 666 healthy bone marrow donors. At the time of sampling, all cohort members were nominally healthy, though unrecorded immune exposures were likely present. The donor tested CMV seropositive and was one of the 289 seropositive cohort members. A peripheral blood sample was collected from each donor, and TCR beta sequencing was performed on peripheral blood mononuclear cells. The Qiagen DNeasy Blood Extraction Kit was used to extract genomic DNA from the blood cell samples. To note about this clone: No antigen is known for it. Base qualities are not recorded, but no much larger clone differs from it by a single base.

To prepare the library, the immunoSEQ multiplex PCR assay was applied. A mixture of 60 forward primers for TCR Vbeta segments and 13 reverse primers for TCR Jbeta segments was used in the multiplex PCR. A multiplex PCR assay on genomic DNA amplified the CDR3 region of rearranged TCR beta genes. Amplified TCR beta libraries were sequenced as 87-base-pair reads on the Illumina HiSeq System. Per the original workflow: Across the 600 to 700 repertoires, a later analysis counted 78 million or so unique TCR beta chains, approximately 12 million of which were shared by at least two donors. Raw reads were error-corrected and collapsed into unique sequences by a nearest-neighbor algorithm in which closely related sequences were merged to remove PCR and sequencing errors. To assign V, D and J gene segments, CDR3 sequences were aligned to IMGT reference sequences. Each retained sequence needed at least a six-nucleotide match to both a V gene segment and a J gene segment. Rearrangements were classified as productive when the CDR3 lacked stop codons and remained in frame with V and J, and all other rearrangements were classified as non-productive. CDR3 was defined by IMGT convention, running from the second conserved V-encoded cysteine to the conserved J-encoded phenylalanine. Sequences without an unambiguous match to a single V gene segment were excluded from the earlier analysis of several hundred of the donors. In an earlier analysis of approximately 590 of the donors, a V segment was called functional when productive rearrangements were above 56.7%, and segregating when the standard deviation between donors exceeded 5%. To diagnose cytomegalovirus status from the catalog of TCR beta chain sequences, a statistical classification framework was built. V and J gene assignment, in a later analysis, came from comparing TCR nucleotide sequences with IMGT/GENE-DB human TR gene sequences. Using the TCRdist pipeline, a later analysis assigned CDR3 sequences along with most-parsimonious VDJ recombination scenarios. In a later analysis, every TCR beta chain was defined by the combination of its CDR3 amino acid sequence and its V-gene family, and reads without a unique V-gene family were dropped. In a later analysis, around 600 highly shared, low-generation-probability nucleotide sequences were removed to address suspected cross-contamination and a sequencing artifact. A later analysis calculated a clonal expansion index for each public chain from normalized within-repertoire ranks of inferred template counts. In a later analysis, generation probabilities were computed using a VDJ recombination model fitted to out-of-frame rearrangements, and the results were checked against IGoR. A later analysis scored TCR-TCR, TCR-HLA and TCR-CMV co-occurrence with hypergeometric tests, applying a repertoire-size bias correction to TCR pairs. A later analysis estimated false discovery rates by permuting HLA or CMV assignments 20 times. In a later analysis, co-occurring TCRs were grouped with DBSCAN, and TCRdist sequence similarity was added when clustering was performed within HLA-allele-positive subsets. Repertoires with fewer than 30,000 or more than 120,000 public chains were left out of co-occurrence clustering, as were about 5 repertoires with anomalous nucleotide sharing. Held by TCRdb, this immuneACCESS table contains in-frame sequences only and omits some clones. Under half of the omission traces to an unresolved V gene where checked; the cause of the rest is unknown. The D gene and trimming were derived from the DNA, and the V and J assignments and clone size from that table. The sample records 150,000 or so clones, 75% to 85% of which are singletons. Over 5% of the sample comes from the top ten.

V is cut back by 0 bases and J by 3 bases, with 5 bases in the junction unmatched. For CDR1 and CDR2, the germline V gene lists SGDLS and YYNGEE. The CDR3, from cysteine to phenylalanine, totals 16 residues. Of all the DNA, just the CDR3 is kept, 48 bases in frame from base 1. Sequenced: PBMCs. This TCR came from a woman in her thirties or forties in good health and CMV-seropositive. The rearranged segments are TRBV9 and TRBJ2-1, with 8 bases in between that match TRBD1. The CDR3 reads CASSVVAGGGYNEQFF. At the DNA level, the sequence is TGTGCCAGCAGCGTAGTAGCAGGGGGCGGCTACAATGAGCAGTTCTTC.